This T cell receptor (beta chain) was documented in a study of blood T cells in healthy people across ages. CDR1 MNHEY and CDR2 SMNVEV come from the germline V gene (reference sequence). The CDR3 loop spans 13 amino acids. A second PCR of 7 to 11 cycles used a sample-barcoded 5' primer and a J-beta primer mix. TCRdb reprocessed the 5' RACE reads with MiXCR, giving one entry per CDR3 protein. The sample includes some 890,000 distinct CDR3 sequences, approximately 32% of them seen just once. In the case of this clonotype: A much larger clone sits a single nucleotide away, making a read error possible.

The same sample was also used in a study of T cells of mothers and their children. That study adds: Researchers found no T cell clones that were persistent and microchimeric.

V usage is TRBV27 and J usage is TRBJ2-5; D is possibly TRBD1 or TRBD2 (7 bases each). The J call may be mistaken, given a closer DNA end match to TRBJ2-7. The sample was blood. This TCR derives from a woman in her thirties or forties in good health. In nucleotides, the CDR3 is TGTGCCAGCAGGTTCGGCAGGGGGGGCGAGCAGTACTTC. It codes for CASRFGRGGEQYF.